This T cell receptor beta chain was sequenced in a study of control samples from healthy donors and cancer patients. The V and J ends lost 3 bases and 5 bases respectively, with 10 bases between them. The CDR3 is 13 residues long. Measured with immunoSEQ multiplex PCR; TCRdb has only the in-frame clones, and not every one. The sample records 50,000 or so clones, 75% to 85% being singletons. The sequence came from a man in his sixties or seventies in good health. V is TRBV12-3 or TRBV12-4 and J is TRBJ1-2, with no clear D. Sequencing input: blood. The CDR3 region has the DNA TGTGCCAGCAGTTTTTCGTCTGATTATGGCTACACCTTC. Its protein is CASSFSSDYGYTF.